Below are 14 T cell receptor beta chains sequenced from a single sample in a study of T cell changes during pregnancy in multiple sclerosis. TCRdb's table, derived via immunoSEQ multiplex PCR, lists solely in-frame clones and lacks some. Counted here are fewer than 85,000 clones, 94% occurring once; the ten biggest clones make up 2.5%. Sequencing used peripheral blood, obtained in the third trimester of pregnancy. Every receptor here comes from a female donor with multiple sclerosis, enrolled in a pregnancy study.

The chain recombines TRBV5-1 with TRBJ2-1; D is unresolved. The CDR3 length is 13 residues. Trimming stripped 0 bases from V and 5 bases from J, with 6 bases between. The germline CDR1 and CDR2 sequences are SGHRS and YFSETQ. In DNA, the CDR3 is TGCGCCAGCAGCTTGGTTCAGAACAATGAGCAGTTCTTC. Amino acid sequence: CASSLVQNNEQFF.

This clone occurred once. J is TRBJ2-3 and V is TRBV15, with 9 bases matching TRBD2. The V and J ends lost 5 bases and 6 bases, in that order; junction bases with no gene match: 15. CDR3 length: 17 residues. The V gene's germline CDR1 is LNHNV and CDR2 YYDKDF (reference sequence). DNA for the CDR3: TGTGCCACCAGCTGGTCCCCCTGGCGGGGGGGCTCCGATACGCAGTATTTT. Protein sequence: CATSWSPWRGGSDTQYF.

The chain uses TRBV19 and TRBJ1-2; TRBD1 matches 10 bases. This CDR3 spans 15 amino acids. CDR1 and CDR2 from the germline V gene are LNHDA and SQIVND (reference sequence). Trimming took 8 bases from V and 3 from J; bases not matched to a gene: 9. The CDR3 region has the DNA TGTGCCAGTTCCCAAGACAGGGGGCCTTACTATGGCTACACCTTC. Translating gives CASSQDRGPYYGYTF.

As to this clone: At one of its ends the junction is not consistent with the germline gene, which may arise from a read error. The chain joins TRBV19 to TRBJ1-2; 9 bases agree with TRBD1. The CDR3 spans 15 residues. Germline V lookup: CDR1 LNHDA, CDR2 SQIVND (reference sequence). CDR3: CASSIRTGAHYGYTF. The DNA of the CDR3 is TGTGCCAGTAGTATCAGGACAGGGGCGCACTACGGCTACACCTTC.

The rearrangement uses TRBV7-9 and TRBJ2-7; D is possibly TRBD1 (5 bases). The CDR3 spans 17 residues. CDR1 is SEHNR, CDR2 FQNEAQ, per germline (reference sequence). Trimming removed 1 base from V and 0 bases from J, with 16 bases in between. The chain's CDR3 is CASSLEGLMQASYEQYF. CDR3 coding DNA: TGTGCCAGCAGCTTAGAGGGGCTGATGCAGGCCTCCTACGAGCAGTACTTC.

Written as DNA, the CDR3 is TGTGCCAGCAGTGAACTACAGGGGTCTGGCTACACCTTC. Translation: CASSELQGSGYTF. The chain employs TRBV6-1 and TRBJ1-2, with 7 bases aligning to TRBD1. The CDR3 covers 13 residues. V lost 2 bases to trimming and J lost 7 bases; unmatched junction nucleotides: 4. Germline CDR1 reads MNHNS; CDR2 reads SASEGT.

The chain recombines TRBV19 with TRBJ2-1; weak D call: TRBD1 (5 bases). V lost 6 bases and J 6 bases, leaving 12 bases between the germline ends. The CDR3 is 13 amino acids. Germline V lookup: CDR1 LNHDA, CDR2 SQIVND (reference sequence). In nucleotides, the CDR3 is TGTGCCAGTAGCTCCACAGGATCCAATGAGCAGTTCTTC. Translation: CASSSTGSNEQFF.

This sequence joins TRBV30 and TRBJ1-3; D ambiguous. CDR1 and CDR2 (germline): GTSNPN, SVGIG (reference sequence). The germline V and J ends were trimmed by 2 bases and 2 bases, with 13 bases remaining between them. This CDR3 is 15 amino acids long. The CDR3 here is CAWSFGGRTGNTIYF. DNA of the CDR3: TGTGCCTGGAGTTTCGGAGGGAGAACTGGAAACACCATATATTTT. Drawing the rest from reference TRBV30 and TRBJ1-3, the complete variable domain is SQTIHQWPATLVQPVGSPLSLECTVEGTSNPNLYWYRQAAGRGLQLLFYSVGIGQISSEVPQNLSASRPQDRQFILSSKKLLLSDSGFYLCAWSFGGRTGNTIYFGEGSWLTVV.

The J gene is TRBJ2-5, the V gene TRBV7-9, with 8 bases lining up with TRBD1. Trimming removed 5 bases from V and 0 bases from J; junction bases left unmatched: 2. The CDR3 runs to 14 residues. CDR1 is SEHNR, CDR2 FQNEAQ, per germline (reference sequence). The CDR3 bases are TGTGCCAGCAGCCAGGACAGGGACCAAGAGACCCAGTACTTC. Protein product: CASSQDRDQETQYF.

This rearrangement joins TRBV2 to TRBJ1-4; 8 bases fit TRBD1. V trimming: 8 bases; J trimming: 5 bases; junction bases outside the gene matches: 7. The germline gives CDR1 SNHLY, CDR2 FYNNEI. The CDR3 is 14 residues long. The CDR3 protein is CASRDRTGNEKLFF. DNA of the CDR3: TGTGCCAGCCGGGACAGGACGGGGAATGAAAAACTGTTTTTT.

This chain connects TRBV11-1 to TRBJ2-7; the D is unclear. In germline, CDR1 is SGHAT, CDR2 FQDESV (reference sequence). The CDR3 has 15 amino acids. The germline V and J ends were trimmed by 4 bases and 4 bases, with 17 bases remaining between them. CDR3 nucleotide sequence: TGTGCCAGCAGCTCAGACCTCTCAGGCCTTTACGAGCAGTACTTC. It is translated as CASSSDLSGLYEQYF.

CDR3: CASSSLTGIGEKLFF. Here the CDR3 DNA reads TGTGCCAGCAGTTCCCTGACAGGGATAGGAGAAAAACTGTTTTTT. V is TRBV6-5 and J is TRBJ1-4; 7 nucleotides align to TRBD1. The V segment lost 4 bases and the J segment 8 bases; nucleotides outside the gene matches: 10. CDR3 length equals 15 residues. Germline V CDR1 and CDR2: MNHEY, SVGAGI.

The chain links TRBV4-1 to TRBJ1-1; no clear D. This CDR3 comprises 14 residues. Germline values: CDR1 MGHRA, CDR2 YSYEKL. The V end lost 0 bases, the J end lost 1 base, and 6 bases lay between the germline ends. Written as DNA, the CDR3 is TGCGCCAGCAGCCAAGAGACGGGGAACACTGAAGCTTTCTTT. Its translation: CASSQETGNTEAFF.

The chain uses TRBV29-1 and TRBJ2-7, with D unresolved. V was cut by 2 bases and J by 3 bases, with 5 bases left in between. Germline CDR1 reads SQVTM; CDR2 reads ANQGSEA. The CDR3 consists of 11 residues. The CDR3 DNA is TGCAGCGTTGAAATAAACTACGAGCAGTACTTC. It translates to CSVEINYEQYF.